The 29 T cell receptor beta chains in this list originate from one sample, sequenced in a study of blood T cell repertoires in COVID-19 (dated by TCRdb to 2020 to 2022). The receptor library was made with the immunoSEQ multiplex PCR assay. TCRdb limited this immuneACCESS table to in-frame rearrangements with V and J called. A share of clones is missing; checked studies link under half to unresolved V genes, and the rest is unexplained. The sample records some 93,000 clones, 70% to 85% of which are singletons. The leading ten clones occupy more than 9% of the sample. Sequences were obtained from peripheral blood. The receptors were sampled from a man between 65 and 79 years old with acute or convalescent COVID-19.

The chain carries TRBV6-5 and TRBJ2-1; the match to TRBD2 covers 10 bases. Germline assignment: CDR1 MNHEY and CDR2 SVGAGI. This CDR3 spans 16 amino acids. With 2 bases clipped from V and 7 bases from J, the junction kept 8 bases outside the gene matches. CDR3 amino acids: CASSYEKAGGTNEQFF. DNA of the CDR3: TGTGCCAGCAGTTACGAAAAAGCGGGGGGGACGAATGAGCAGTTCTTC.

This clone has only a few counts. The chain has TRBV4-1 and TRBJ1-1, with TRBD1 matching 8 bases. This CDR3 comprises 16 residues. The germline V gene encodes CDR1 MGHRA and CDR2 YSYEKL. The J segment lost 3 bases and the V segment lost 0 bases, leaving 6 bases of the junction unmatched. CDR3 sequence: CASSQDPGGLDTEAFF. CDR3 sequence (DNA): TGCGCCAGCAGCCAAGACCCAGGGGGCCTCGACACTGAAGCTTTCTTT.

The CDR3 sequence: CASSLSRQGAYNEKLFF. The CDR3 bases are TGCGCCAGCAGCTTGTCGCGACAGGGGGCTTATAATGAAAAACTGTTTTTT. The genes are TRBV5-1 and TRBJ1-4, with 10 bases aligning to TRBD1. Per germline, CDR1 SGHRS and CDR2 YFSETQ. V gave up 1 base and J gave up 4 bases; unmatched junction bases: 7. CDR3 length: 17 residues.

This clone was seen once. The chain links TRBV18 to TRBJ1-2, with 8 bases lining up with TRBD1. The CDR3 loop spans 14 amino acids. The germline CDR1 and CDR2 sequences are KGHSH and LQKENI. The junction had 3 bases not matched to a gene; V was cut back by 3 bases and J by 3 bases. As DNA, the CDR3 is TGTGCCAGCTCACCGAAGACAGGGGACTATGGCTACACCTTC. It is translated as CASSPKTGDYGYTF.

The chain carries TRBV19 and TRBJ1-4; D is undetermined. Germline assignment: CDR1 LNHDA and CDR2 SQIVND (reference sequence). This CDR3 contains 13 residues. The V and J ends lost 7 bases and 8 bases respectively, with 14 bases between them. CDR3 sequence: CASIPDSGEKLFF. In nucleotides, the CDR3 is TGTGCCAGTATCCCGGACTCAGGAGAAAAACTGTTTTTT.

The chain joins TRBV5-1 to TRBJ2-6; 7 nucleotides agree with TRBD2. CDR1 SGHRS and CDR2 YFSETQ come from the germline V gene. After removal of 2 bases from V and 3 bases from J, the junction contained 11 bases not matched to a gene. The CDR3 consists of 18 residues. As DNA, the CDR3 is TGCGCCAGCAGCTTAGGGGTCGGCGGGAGAGGTGGGGCCAACGTCCTGACTTTC. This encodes CASSLGVGGRGGANVLTF.

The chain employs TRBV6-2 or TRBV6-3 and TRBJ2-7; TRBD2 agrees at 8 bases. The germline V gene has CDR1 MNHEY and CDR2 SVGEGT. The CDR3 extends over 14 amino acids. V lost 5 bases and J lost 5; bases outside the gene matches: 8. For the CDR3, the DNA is TGTGCCAGCAGTGAGTACCGGGGGGGCGACGAGCAGTACTTC. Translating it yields CASSEYRGGDEQYF.

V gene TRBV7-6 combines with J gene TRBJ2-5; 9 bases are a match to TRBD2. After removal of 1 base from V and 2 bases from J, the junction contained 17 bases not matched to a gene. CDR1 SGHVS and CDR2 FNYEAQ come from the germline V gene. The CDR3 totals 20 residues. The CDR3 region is CASSLEATSGYAGTQETQYF. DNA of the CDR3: TGTGCCAGCAGCTTAGAAGCGACTAGCGGATATGCTGGAACACAAGAGACCCAGTACTTC.

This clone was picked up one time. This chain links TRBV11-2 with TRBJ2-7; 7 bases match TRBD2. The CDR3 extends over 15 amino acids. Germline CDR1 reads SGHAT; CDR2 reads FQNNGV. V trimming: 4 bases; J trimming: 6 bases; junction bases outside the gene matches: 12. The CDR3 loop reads CASSYSSGGGTEQYF. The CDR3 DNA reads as TGTGCCAGCAGCTACTCTAGCGGAGGAGGTACCGAGCAGTACTTC.

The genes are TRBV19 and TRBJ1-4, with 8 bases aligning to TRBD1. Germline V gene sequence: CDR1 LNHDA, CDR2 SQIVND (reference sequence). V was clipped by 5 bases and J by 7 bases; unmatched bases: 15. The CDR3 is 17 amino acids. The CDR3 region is CASSPAARGLYREKLFF. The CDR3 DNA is TGTGCCAGTAGTCCAGCCGCCAGGGGGCTATATCGTGAAAAACTGTTTTTT.

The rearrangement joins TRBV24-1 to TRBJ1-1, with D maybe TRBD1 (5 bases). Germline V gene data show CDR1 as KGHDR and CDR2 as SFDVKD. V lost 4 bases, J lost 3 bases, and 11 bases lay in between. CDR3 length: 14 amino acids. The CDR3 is CATSEPTVDTEAFF. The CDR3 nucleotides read TGTGCCACCAGTGAACCGACAGTGGACACTGAAGCTTTCTTT.

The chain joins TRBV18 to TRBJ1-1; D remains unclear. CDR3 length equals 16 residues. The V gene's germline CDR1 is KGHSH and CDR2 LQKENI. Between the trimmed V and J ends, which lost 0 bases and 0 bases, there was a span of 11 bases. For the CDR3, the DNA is TGTGCCAGCTCACCACCGACTCCCACAATGAACACTGAAGCTTTCTTT. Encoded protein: CASSPPTPTMNTEAFF. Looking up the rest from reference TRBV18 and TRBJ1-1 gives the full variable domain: NAGVMQNPRHLVRRRGQEARLRCSPMKGHSHVYWYRQLPEEGLKFMVYLQKENIIDESGMPKERFSAEFPKEGPSILRIQQVVRGDSAAYFCASSPPTPTMNTEAFFGQGTRLTVV.

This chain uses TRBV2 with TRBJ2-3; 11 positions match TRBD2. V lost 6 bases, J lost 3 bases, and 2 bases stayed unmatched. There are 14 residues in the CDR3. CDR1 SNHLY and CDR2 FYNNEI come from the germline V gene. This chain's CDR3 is CASRVAGGTDTQYF. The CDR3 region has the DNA TGTGCCAGCAGGGTAGCGGGAGGGACAGATACGCAGTATTTT. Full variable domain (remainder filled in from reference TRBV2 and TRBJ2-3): EPEVTQTPSHQVTQMGQEVILRCVPISNHLYFYWYRQILGQKVEFLVSFYNNEISEKSEIFDDQFSVERPDGSNFTLKIRSTKLEDSAMYFCASRVAGGTDTQYFGPGTRLTVL.

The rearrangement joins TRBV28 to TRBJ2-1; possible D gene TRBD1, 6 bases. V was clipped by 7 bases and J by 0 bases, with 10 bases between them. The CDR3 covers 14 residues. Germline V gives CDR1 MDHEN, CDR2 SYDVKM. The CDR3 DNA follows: TGTGCCAGCACCAGGGGCAGCTCCTACAATGAGCAGTTCTTC. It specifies CASTRGSSYNEQFF.

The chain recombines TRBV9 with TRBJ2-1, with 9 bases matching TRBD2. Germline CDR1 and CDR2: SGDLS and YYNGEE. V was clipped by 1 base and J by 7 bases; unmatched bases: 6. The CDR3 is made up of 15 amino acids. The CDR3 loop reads CASSVLAGEGNEQFF. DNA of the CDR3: TGTGCCAGCAGCGTATTAGCGGGGGAAGGGAATGAGCAGTTCTTC.

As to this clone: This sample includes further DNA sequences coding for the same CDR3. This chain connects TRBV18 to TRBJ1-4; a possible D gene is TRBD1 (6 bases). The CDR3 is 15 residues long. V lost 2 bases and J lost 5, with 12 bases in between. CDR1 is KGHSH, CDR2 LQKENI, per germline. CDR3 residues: CASSPGQGRNEKLFF. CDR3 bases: TGTGCCAGCTCACCAGGGCAGGGGCGGAATGAAAAACTGTTTTTT.

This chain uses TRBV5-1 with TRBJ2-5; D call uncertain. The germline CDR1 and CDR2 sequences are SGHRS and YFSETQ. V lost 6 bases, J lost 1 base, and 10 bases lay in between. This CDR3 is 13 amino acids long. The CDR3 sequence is CASKTQLQETQYF. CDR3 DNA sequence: TGCGCCAGCAAGACACAGCTCCAAGAGACCCAGTACTTC.

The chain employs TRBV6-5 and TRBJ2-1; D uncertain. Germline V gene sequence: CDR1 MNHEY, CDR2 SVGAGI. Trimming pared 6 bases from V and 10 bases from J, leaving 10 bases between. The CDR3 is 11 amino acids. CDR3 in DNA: TGTGCCAGCAGCCAGCGTGGGGAGCAGTTCTTC. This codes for CASSQRGEQFF.

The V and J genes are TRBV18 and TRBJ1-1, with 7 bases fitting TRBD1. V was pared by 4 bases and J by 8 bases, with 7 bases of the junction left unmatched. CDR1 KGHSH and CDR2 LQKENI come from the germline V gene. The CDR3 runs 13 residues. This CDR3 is CASSLNDRAEAFF. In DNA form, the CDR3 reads TGTGCCAGCTCACTTAACGACAGGGCCGAAGCTTTCTTT.

The CDR3 sequence is CASSQESQTGAKDTQYF. The CDR3 bases are TGCGCCAGCAGCCAAGAAAGCCAGACAGGGGCCAAAGATACGCAGTATTTT. The rearrangement joins TRBV4-3 to TRBJ2-3; 8 bases align to TRBD1. After removal of 0 bases from V and 5 bases from J, the junction contained 10 bases not matched to a gene. The CDR3 sequence is 17 residues long. Germline CDR1 LGHNA, CDR2 YSLEER.

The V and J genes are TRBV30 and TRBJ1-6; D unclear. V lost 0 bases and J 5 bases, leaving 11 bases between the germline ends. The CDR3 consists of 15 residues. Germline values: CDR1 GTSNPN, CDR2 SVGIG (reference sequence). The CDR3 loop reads CAWSVWPGHNSPLHF. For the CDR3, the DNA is TGTGCCTGGAGTGTATGGCCAGGCCATAATTCACCCCTCCACTTT.

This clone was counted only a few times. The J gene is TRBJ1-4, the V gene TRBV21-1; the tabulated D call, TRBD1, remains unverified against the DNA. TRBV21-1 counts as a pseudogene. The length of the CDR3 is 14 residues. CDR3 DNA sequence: TGTGCCAGCAGCAAAGGGGCAGTGACTGAAAAACTGTTTTTT. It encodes CASSKGAVTEKLFF.

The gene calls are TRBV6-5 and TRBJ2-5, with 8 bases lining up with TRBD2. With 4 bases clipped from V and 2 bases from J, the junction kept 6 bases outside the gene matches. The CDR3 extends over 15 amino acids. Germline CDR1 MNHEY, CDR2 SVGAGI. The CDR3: CASSSPSSGQETQYF. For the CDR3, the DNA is TGTGCCAGCAGTTCCCCTTCTAGCGGGCAAGAGACCCAGTACTTC.

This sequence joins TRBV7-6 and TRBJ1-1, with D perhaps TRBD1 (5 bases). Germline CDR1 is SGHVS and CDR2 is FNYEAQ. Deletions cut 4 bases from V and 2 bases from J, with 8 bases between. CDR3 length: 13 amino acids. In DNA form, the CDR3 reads TGTGCCAGCAGCTCGCAGGGAAACACTGAAGCTTTCTTT. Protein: CASSSQGNTEAFF.

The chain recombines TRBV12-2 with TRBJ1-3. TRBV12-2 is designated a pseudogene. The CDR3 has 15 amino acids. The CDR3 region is CARRGNELSGNTIYF. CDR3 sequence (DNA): TGTGCAAGGCGAGGGAATGAACTCTCTGGAAACACCATATATTTT.

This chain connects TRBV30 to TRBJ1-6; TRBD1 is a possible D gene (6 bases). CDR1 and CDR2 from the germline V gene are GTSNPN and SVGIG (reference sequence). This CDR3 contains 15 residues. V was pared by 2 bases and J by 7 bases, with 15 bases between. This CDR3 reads CAWSSGGAANSPLHF. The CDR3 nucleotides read TGTGCCTGGAGTTCGGGGGGGGCAGCCAATTCACCCCTCCACTTT.

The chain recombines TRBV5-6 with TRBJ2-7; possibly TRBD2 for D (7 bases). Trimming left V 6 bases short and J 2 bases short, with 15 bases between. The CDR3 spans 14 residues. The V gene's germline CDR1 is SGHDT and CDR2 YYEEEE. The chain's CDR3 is CASNEGGLPYEQYF. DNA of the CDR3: TGTGCCAGCAATGAGGGGGGGCTCCCCTACGAGCAGTACTTC.

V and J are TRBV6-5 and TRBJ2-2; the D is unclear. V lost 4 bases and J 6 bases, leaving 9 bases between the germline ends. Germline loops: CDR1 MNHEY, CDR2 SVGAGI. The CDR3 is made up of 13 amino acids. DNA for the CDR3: TGTGCCAGCAGTTCCTTAGCAGCCGGGGAGCTGTTTTTT. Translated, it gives CASSSLAAGELFF.

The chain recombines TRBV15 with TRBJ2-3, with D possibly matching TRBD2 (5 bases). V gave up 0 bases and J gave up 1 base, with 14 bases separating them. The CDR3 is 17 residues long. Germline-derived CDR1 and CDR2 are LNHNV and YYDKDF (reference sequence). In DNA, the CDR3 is TGTGCCACCAGCAGAGAGGACTCCACACCCGGCACAGATACGCAGTATTTT. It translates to CATSREDSTPGTDTQYF. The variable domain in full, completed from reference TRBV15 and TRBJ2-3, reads DAMVIQNPRYQVTQFGKPVTLSCSQTLNHNVMYWYQQKSSQAPKLLFHYYDKDFNNEADTPDNFQSRRPNTSFCFLDIRSPGLGDTAMYLCATSREDSTPGTDTQYFGPGTRLTVL.